A single sample is the source of the 2 T cell receptor beta chains below, sequenced in a study of human T cells and chemical hapten exposure. As for time point: patch test 2, 6 weeks after DPC sensitization. The treatment here: therapeutic diphenylcyclopropenone sensitization with weekly scalp DPC. A single record per CDR3 protein comes from TCRdb applying MiXCR to the RACE reads. The sample shows hundreds of thousands of distinct CDR3 sequences, more than 5% of them seen only once. The input for sequencing was whole blood, taken in connection with sensitization to the hapten diphenylcyclopropenone (DPC). All receptors come from a woman between 18 and 29 years old with alopecia areata. Some clones in this sample may be carry-over from other donors' samples.

This clonotype was detected many times. This sequence joins TRBV20-1 and TRBJ2-1, with 9 bases matching TRBD2. With 1 base clipped from V and 8 bases from J, the junction kept 12 bases outside the gene matches. The CDR3 totals 16 residues. CDR1 is DFQATT, CDR2 SNEGSKA, per germline (reference sequence). Here the CDR3 reads CSARVSKPGLAYEQFF. The CDR3, as DNA: TGCAGTGCTAGAGTCAGCAAACCGGGACTAGCTTATGAGCAGTTCTTC.

This clonotype was recorded a few times. The chain recombines TRBV29-1 with TRBJ1-5; 9 bases are a match to TRBD1. This CDR3 is built from 13 residues. The germline gives CDR1 SQVTM, CDR2 ANQGSEA. Trimming at V came to 4 bases and at J to 7 bases, leaving 5 bases not matched to a gene. CDR3 DNA: TGCAGCGTTGGGGGGACAGGGAAACAGCCCCAGCATTTT. It is translated as CSVGGTGKQPQHF.